The clone carrying this TCR beta chain was seen only a few times. This sample was included in a study of blood T cell repertoires in COVID-19. The V gene's germline CDR1 is MNHEY and CDR2 SMNVEV (reference sequence). V shed 6 bases, J shed 4 bases, and the junction held 4 bases outside the gene matches. The CDR3 length is 14 residues. The assay was immunoSEQ multiplex PCR, and TCRdb's table has in-frame clones only and misses some. The table lists around 25,000 clones, 65% to 80% of them singletons. This receptor was identified in a human donor in a cohort sampled during active or convalescent COVID-19. Sample: peripheral blood. The V and J genes are TRBV27 and TRBJ2-2, with 8 positions matching TRBD2. In nucleotides, the CDR3 is TGTGCCAGCAGAACAAGCGGGAGCACCGGGGAGCTGTTTTTT. It codes for CASRTSGSTGELFF.